Below, 30 T cell receptor beta chains from the same sample are listed, as sequenced in a study of T cell responses to AZD1222 COVID-19 vaccine. TCRdb keeps only in-frame clones here, not all; method: immunoSEQ multiplex PCR. The data contain 95,000 to 150,000 clones, around 90% of them seen just once; the ten biggest clones take up more than 4.5%. This material consisted of peripheral blood, taken on day 0 of AZD1222 vaccination. Receptor source: an adult in good health.

This clone came up once. V usage is TRBV19 and J usage is TRBJ1-2; the D gene is possibly TRBD1 (5 bases). Germline V CDR1 and CDR2: LNHDA, SQIVND (reference sequence). The CDR3 contains 15 residues. V lost 5 bases and J lost 2, with 15 bases in between. The CDR3 coding sequence is TGTGCCAGTAGTCGGGACCCAAGGCCAAACTATGGCTACACCTTC. Encoded protein: CASSRDPRPNYGYTF.

The J gene is TRBJ1-6, the V gene TRBV15, with D hard to call. The length of the CDR3 is 13 residues. The germline CDR1 and CDR2 sequences are LNHNV and YYDKDF (reference sequence). V was pared by 6 bases and J by 7 bases, with 10 bases between. The CDR3 DNA reads TGTGCCACCAGATTCAGCGAGAATTCACCCCTCCACTTT. Protein: CATRFSENSPLHF.

The chain joins TRBV4-2 to TRBJ1-1, with 8 bases aligning to TRBD1. The ends lost 4 bases at V and 4 bases at J; junction bases unmatched: 2. The CDR3 runs 13 residues. Germline CDR1 and CDR2: LGHNA and YNFKEQ. CDR3 DNA: TGTGCCAGCAGCCTCGACAGGGGCACTGAAGCTTTCTTT. Translating gives CASSLDRGTEAFF.

The DNA for the CDR3 is TGTGCCAGCAGCTTGTGGACTAGCGGGAGACACAATGAGCAGTTCTTC. This encodes CASSLWTSGRHNEQFF. J is TRBJ2-1 and V is TRBV5-6, with TRBD2 identical over 13 bases. From germline, CDR1 is SGHDT and CDR2 YYEEEE. This CDR3 contains 16 residues. After removal of 1 base from V and 5 bases from J, the junction contained 3 bases not matched to a gene.

This chain links TRBV9 with TRBJ1-2, with D possibly TRBD1 on 5 matching bases. The CDR3 has 16 amino acids. The V gene lost 2 bases and the J gene lost 8 bases, with 22 bases spanning the gap. The germline gives CDR1 SGDLS, CDR2 YYNGEE. The CDR3 nucleotides are TGTGCCAGCAGCGTCCGGGACTCCTTTTCATTCGGGGGCTACACCTTC. The encoded protein is CASSVRDSFSFGGYTF.

The gene calls are TRBV27 and TRBJ1-6; D possibly corresponds to TRBD1 (6 bases). CDR1 and CDR2 (germline): MNHEY, SMNVEV (reference sequence). This CDR3 comprises 15 residues. The germline V and J ends were trimmed by 3 bases and 5 bases, with 11 bases remaining between them. The CDR3 here is CASSFTGHHNSPLHF. The CDR3 DNA is TGTGCCAGCAGTTTCACGGGACATCATAATTCACCCCTCCACTTT.

This clone was seen just once. The chain links TRBV9 to TRBJ2-1; 15 nucleotides align to TRBD2. The germline V gene has CDR1 SGDLS and CDR2 YYNGEE. This CDR3 contains 16 residues. Trimming removed 0 bases from V and 10 bases from J; junction bases left unmatched: 5. This chain's CDR3 is CASSVDGTSGRKEQFF. CDR3 nucleotide sequence: TGTGCCAGCAGCGTAGATGGGACTAGCGGGAGGAAGGAGCAGTTCTTC.

CDR3 nucleotides: TGCGCCAGCAGCCGGGGACGTCTCAATGAAAAACTGTTTTTT. The encoded protein is CASSRGRLNEKLFF. J is TRBJ1-4 and V is TRBV5-1; D might be TRBD1 (5 bases). Germline V gives CDR1 SGHRS, CDR2 YFSETQ. This CDR3 has 14 residues. V lost 4 bases and J 5 bases, leaving 12 bases between the germline ends.

J is TRBJ2-2 and V is TRBV19, with 9 bases identical to TRBD1. Germline CDR1 LNHDA, CDR2 SQIVND (reference sequence). The CDR3 runs to 14 residues. Trimming at V came to 7 bases and at J to 6 bases, leaving 6 bases not matched to a gene. CDR3 sequence: CASIWTGVPGELFF. CDR3 DNA: TGTGCCAGTATATGGACAGGGGTTCCCGGGGAGCTGTTTTTT.

The J gene is TRBJ1-5, the V gene TRBV20-1; no definite D call. The CDR3 is 13 residues long. Germline assignment: CDR1 DFQATT and CDR2 SNEGSKA (reference sequence). V dropped 6 bases and J dropped 0 bases, with 9 bases sitting between them. CDR3 coding DNA: TGCAGTGCAAGTGCAGATAGCAATCAGCCCCAGCATTTT. It encodes CSASADSNQPQHF.

The chain has TRBV28 and TRBJ1-1, with a possible D match to TRBD1 (5 bases). Trimming removed 6 bases from V and 1 base from J, with 15 bases in between. CDR3 size: 15 residues. Germline V lookup: CDR1 MDHEN, CDR2 SYDVKM. The DNA of the CDR3 is TGTGCCAGCAGCTTCCCGGTGGGGCGGAACACTGAAGCTTTCTTT. It specifies CASSFPVGRNTEAFF.

The V gene is TRBV5-1, the J gene TRBJ1-5, with a weak D call TRBD1 (6 bases). CDR1 is SGHRS, CDR2 YFSETQ, per germline. V lost 0 bases to trimming and J lost 6 bases, with 13 bases between them. The CDR3 sequence is 15 residues long. DNA of the CDR3: TGCGCCAGCAGCTTGGCCACGGGGGGCGGTCAGCCCCAGCATTTT. Translation gives CASSLATGGGQPQHF.

The chain's CDR3 is CASSSYYDRGNTEAFF. The CDR3 DNA follows: TGTGCCAGCAGCTCCTACTACGACAGGGGGAACACTGAAGCTTTCTTT. J is TRBJ1-1 and V is TRBV14, with TRBD1 identical over 8 bases. Trimming took 5 bases from V and 1 from J; bases not matched to a gene: 9. The germline gives CDR1 SGHDN, CDR2 FVKESK. This CDR3 region has 16 residues.

The chain has TRBV5-1 and TRBJ2-5, with TRBD2 identical over 8 bases. The germline gives CDR1 SGHRS, CDR2 YFSETQ. The CDR3 sequence is 16 residues long. Trimming took 2 bases from V and 0 from J; bases not matched to a gene: 6. CDR3 nucleotide sequence: TGCGCCAGCAGCTTTGGAGGCGGGAGGCACCAAGAGACCCAGTACTTC. Its protein product is CASSFGGGRHQETQYF.

The chain employs TRBV19 and TRBJ1-5; D perhaps matches TRBD1 (6 bases). Germline CDR1 is LNHDA and CDR2 is SQIVND (reference sequence). Trimming left V 6 bases short and J 7 bases short, with 13 bases between. This CDR3 contains 13 residues. CDR3 loop: CASSQGGGQPQHF. Here the CDR3 DNA reads TGTGCCAGTAGCCAGGGCGGGGGCCAGCCCCAGCATTTT.

The chain links TRBV12-3 or TRBV12-4 to TRBJ2-7; D is perhaps TRBD1 (6 bases). The CDR3 length is 13 residues. V lost 7 bases and J 2 bases, leaving 12 bases between the germline ends. This CDR3 reads CASTYGQTYEQYF. The CDR3, as DNA: TGTGCCAGCACCTACGGACAGACCTACGAGCAGTACTTC.

This clone came up once. The V call is TRBV10-2, the J call TRBJ1-3; the match to TRBD1 covers 8 bases. Trimming cost V 2 bases and J 3 bases; bases outside gene matches: 0. There are 14 residues in the CDR3. CDR1 WSHSY and CDR2 SAAADI come from the germline V gene. CDR3 DNA: TGCGCCAGCAGTGAGACAGGGGGTGGAAACACCATATATTTT. Protein: CASSETGGGNTIYF.

The genes are TRBV30 and TRBJ1-5; D gene uncertain. The germline gives CDR1 GTSNPN, CDR2 SVGIG (reference sequence). This CDR3 region has 13 residues. Trimming pared 1 base from V and 4 bases from J, leaving 8 bases between. The CDR3 is CAWSADGNQPQHF. The CDR3 region has the DNA TGTGCCTGGAGTGCCGACGGGAATCAGCCCCAGCATTTT.

This clone has only one observation. The V and J genes are TRBV28 and TRBJ1-2, with D hard to call. The CDR3 length is 13 residues. V was trimmed by 4 bases and J by 5 bases, leaving 11 bases between them. Looked up from germline, CDR1 is MDHEN and CDR2 is SYDVKM. The CDR3 here is CASSSLDNYGYTF. The CDR3 DNA reads TGTGCCAGCAGTTCTTTGGATAATTATGGCTACACCTTC.

V usage is TRBV27 and J usage is TRBJ2-7; D possibly matches TRBD1 or TRBD2 (6 bases each). The V gene's germline CDR1 is MNHEY and CDR2 SMNVEV (reference sequence). V was clipped by 5 bases and J by 4 bases, with 18 bases between them. The CDR3 is made up of 15 amino acids. This chain's CDR3 is CASSPWGAPKYEQYF. The CDR3 DNA reads TGTGCCAGCAGTCCGTGGGGGGCCCCCAAGTACGAGCAGTACTTC.

V and J are TRBV30 and TRBJ1-1; TRBD1 matches 10 bases. The junction had 3 bases not matched to a gene; V was cut back by 4 bases and J by 4 bases. The CDR3 is 13 residues long. Germline V gives CDR1 GTSNPN, CDR2 SVGIG (reference sequence). CDR3 protein: CAWMDRGTTEAFF. The CDR3 DNA follows: TGTGCCTGGATGGACAGGGGGACCACTGAAGCTTTCTTT. Using reference TRBV30 and TRBJ1-1 for the parts outside the CDR3, the full variable domain is SQTIHQWPATLVQPVGSPLSLECTVEGTSNPNLYWYRQAAGRGLQLLFYSVGIGQISSEVPQNLSASRPQDRQFILSSKKLLLSDSGFYLCAWMDRGTTEAFFGQGTRLTVV.

The V call is TRBV4-2, the J call TRBJ1-5; no clear D. This CDR3 region has 13 residues. The V gene lost 6 bases and the J gene lost 5 bases, with 11 bases spanning the gap. CDR1 and CDR2 (germline): LGHNA, YNFKEQ. The CDR3 is CASRGIGDQPQHF. Written as DNA, the CDR3 is TGTGCCAGCAGGGGGATTGGAGATCAGCCCCAGCATTTT.

The rearrangement joins TRBV15 to TRBJ1-5; the D gene is possibly TRBD1 (5 bases). CDR3 length equals 17 residues. The germline V gene has CDR1 LNHNV and CDR2 YYDKDF (reference sequence). Trimming removed 3 bases at V and 5 bases at J, with 20 bases between. DNA of the CDR3: TGTGCCACCAGCAGGGTGGTTGGGCCCGGAGGGGATCAGCCCCAGCATTTT. Protein: CATSRVVGPGGDQPQHF.

The V call is TRBV25-1, the J call TRBJ1-4, with 8 bases identical to TRBD1. The germline gives CDR1 MGHDK, CDR2 SYGVNS. This CDR3 spans 14 amino acids. Losses at the gene ends were 1 base for V and 8 bases for J; bases not matched to a gene: 3. The CDR3 bases are TGTGCCAGCAGTGAATTGGGACAGGCCGAAAAACTGTTTTTT. It yields the protein CASSELGQAEKLFF. Drawing the rest from reference TRBV25-1 and TRBJ1-4, the complete variable domain is EADIYQTPRYLVIGTGKKITLECSQTMGHDKMYWYQQDPGMELHLIHYSYGVNSTEKGDLSSESTVSRIRTEHFPLTLESARPSHTSQYLCASSELGQAEKLFFGSGTQLSVL.

This sequence joins TRBV2 and TRBJ1-2; no clear D gene. The CDR3 consists of 13 residues. Trimming removed 7 bases from V and 8 bases from J, with 17 bases in between. Germline assignment: CDR1 SNHLY and CDR2 FYNNEI. The CDR3, as DNA: TGTGCCAGCACCGGTTCTGGGTTAGGGGGCTACACCTTC. It codes for CASTGSGLGGYTF. Together with reference TRBV2 and TRBJ1-2, the CDR3 gives the full variable domain: EPEVTQTPSHQVTQMGQEVILRCVPISNHLYFYWYRQILGQKVEFLVSFYNNEISEKSEIFDDQFSVERPDGSNFTLKIRSTKLEDSAMYFCASTGSGLGGYTFGSGTRLTVV.

For the CDR3, the DNA is TGTGCCACCAGCAGAGATCCTACCGGGACAGGGCCTTTCTCTGGAAACACCATATATTTT. Amino acid sequence: CATSRDPTGTGPFSGNTIYF. J is TRBJ1-3 and V is TRBV15, with TRBD1 matching over 9 bases. Germline lookup yields CDR1 LNHNV and CDR2 YYDKDF (reference sequence). Losses at the gene ends were 0 bases for V and 0 bases for J; bases not matched to a gene: 12. The CDR3 spans 20 residues.

The chain couples TRBV6-6 to TRBJ1-1; D unresolved. Germline V gene lookup returns CDR1 MNHNY and CDR2 SVGAGI (reference sequence). This CDR3 is 14 amino acids long. Trimming removed 2 bases at V and 0 bases at J, with 7 bases between. DNA of the CDR3: TGTGCCAGCAGTTACAACGAAATGAACACTGAAGCTTTCTTT. Protein: CASSYNEMNTEAFF.

The rearrangement links TRBV5-1 to TRBJ1-2; 9 positions agree with TRBD1. CDR3 length equals 17 residues. J lost 1 base, V lost 1 base, and 8 bases had no gene match. CDR1 and CDR2 from the germline V gene are SGHRS and YFSETQ. CDR3 DNA: TGCGCCAGCAGCTTGATGGGACAGGGTGTCAATAACTATGGCTACACCTTC. Encoded protein: CASSLMGQGVNNYGYTF.

The gene calls are TRBV6-5 and TRBJ2-7; 9 bases are shared with TRBD2. Germline V gives CDR1 MNHEY, CDR2 SVGAGI. The CDR3 is 15 residues long. V was pared by 2 bases and J by 6 bases, with 8 bases of the junction left unmatched. In nucleotides, the CDR3 is TGTGCCAGCAGTTACGGGGGCGGGAGGGCCCTCGAGCAGTACTTC. Protein product: CASSYGGGRALEQYF.

The V gene is TRBV18, the J gene TRBJ2-1; TRBD1 agrees at 9 bases. The V segment lost 5 bases and the J segment 4 bases; nucleotides outside the gene matches: 9. The CDR3 is 16 amino acids. Germline lookup yields CDR1 KGHSH and CDR2 LQKENI. This CDR3 reads CASSVSGTGTYNEQFF. CDR3 coding DNA: TGTGCCAGCTCAGTATCCGGGACAGGGACGTACAATGAGCAGTTCTTC.